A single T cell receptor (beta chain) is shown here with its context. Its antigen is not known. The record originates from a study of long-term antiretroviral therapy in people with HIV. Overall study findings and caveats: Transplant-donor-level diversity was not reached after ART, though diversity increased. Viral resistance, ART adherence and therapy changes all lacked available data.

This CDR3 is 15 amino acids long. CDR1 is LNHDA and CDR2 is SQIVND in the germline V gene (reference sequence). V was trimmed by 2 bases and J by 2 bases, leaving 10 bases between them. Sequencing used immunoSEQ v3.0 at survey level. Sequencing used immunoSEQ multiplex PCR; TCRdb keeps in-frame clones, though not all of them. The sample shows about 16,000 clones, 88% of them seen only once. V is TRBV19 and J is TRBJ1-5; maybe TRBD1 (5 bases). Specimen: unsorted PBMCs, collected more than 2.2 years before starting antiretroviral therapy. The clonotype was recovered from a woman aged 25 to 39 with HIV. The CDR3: CASSIIDSRNQPQHF. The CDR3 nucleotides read TGTGCCAGTAGTATAATCGACAGTCGCAATCAGCCCCAGCATTTT.